One sample yielded the 14 T cell receptor beta chains listed below, sequenced in a study of shared T cell receptors in the human thymus. Only in-frame clones appear in the TCRdb table, and some are missing; sequencing was by immunoSEQ multiplex PCR. The sample contains hundreds of thousands of clones, 95% of which appear only once. The sample was thymocytes. These receptors all come from a human donor.

The chain uses TRBV7-9 and TRBJ2-1; 8 bases map to TRBD1. Trimming removed 6 bases from V and 7 bases from J; junction bases left unmatched: 8. The germline CDR1 and CDR2 sequences are SEHNR and FQNEAQ (reference sequence). This CDR3 has 14 residues. DNA of the CDR3: TGTGCCAGCAGGCGTCAGGGGGCTGGGAATGAGCAGTTCTTC. Protein product: CASRRQGAGNEQFF.

The V and J genes are TRBV28 and TRBJ1-2; 9 positions match TRBD1. J was trimmed by 6 bases and V by 3 bases; bases with no gene match: 2. Germline CDR1 is MDHEN and CDR2 is SYDVKM. The CDR3 length is 13 residues. The CDR3 DNA is TGTGCCAGCAGTTTTGGACAGGGGCATGGCTACACCTTC. This translates into CASSFGQGHGYTF.

The chain recombines TRBV14 with TRBJ1-3; 9 nucleotides match TRBD1. The length of the CDR3 is 15 residues. The germline CDR1 and CDR2 sequences are SGHDN and FVKESK. V lost 8 bases, J lost 0 bases, and 5 bases stayed unmatched. The CDR3 loop reads CASAQGASSGNTIYF. The CDR3 bases are TGTGCCAGCGCACAGGGGGCTAGCTCTGGAAACACCATATATTTT.

This CDR3 is CASSEIHMRVVRDEQYF. CDR3 nucleotide sequence: TGTGCCAGCAGTGAAATCCACATGCGGGTAGTAAGGGATGAGCAGTACTTC. This chain uses TRBV6-1 with TRBJ2-7; maybe TRBD2 (5 bases). Trimming left V 2 bases short and J 7 bases short, with 24 bases between. This CDR3 is built from 17 residues. CDR1 and CDR2 from the germline V gene are MNHNS and SASEGT.

The chain carries TRBV28 and TRBJ1-2, with 10 bases matching TRBD1. The CDR3 runs 14 residues. Per germline, CDR1 MDHEN and CDR2 SYDVKM. Unmatched junction bases numbered 6, after V lost 4 bases and J lost 7 bases. The CDR3 sequence is CASSSFRDRGGYTF. CDR3 bases: TGTGCCAGCAGTTCTTTTCGGGACAGGGGTGGCTACACCTTC.

The genes are TRBV4-1 and TRBJ1-4, with a tentative D call TRBD1 (5 bases). Per germline, CDR1 MGHRA and CDR2 YSYEKL. Trimming took off 1 base at V and 8 bases at J, with 11 bases between the two ends. This CDR3 comprises 14 residues. The CDR3 loop reads CASSQAGTQEKLFF. The CDR3 DNA follows: TGCGCCAGCAGCCAAGCCGGGACCCAAGAAAAACTGTTTTTT.

The V call is TRBV7-2, the J call TRBJ1-5; tentatively, D is TRBD1 (5 bases). The germline V and J ends were trimmed by 3 bases and 2 bases, with 14 bases remaining between them. The V gene's germline CDR1 is SGHTA and CDR2 FQGNSA. This CDR3 spans 16 amino acids. In nucleotides, the CDR3 is TGTGCCAGCAGCTTGGGGGGAAGGGTTCGCAATCAGCCCCAGCATTTT. Protein sequence: CASSLGGRVRNQPQHF.

The chain recombines TRBV14 with TRBJ2-1; 16 bases line up with TRBD2. CDR3 size: 17 residues. Trimming cost V 6 bases and J 3 bases; bases outside gene matches: 5. Germline CDR1 and CDR2: SGHDN and FVKESK. CDR3 in DNA: TGTGCCAGCAGGGGACTAGCGGGAGGGCCCGGCTACAATGAGCAGTTCTTC. Translated, it gives CASRGLAGGPGYNEQFF.

The rearrangement uses TRBV19 and TRBJ2-7; 7 bases line up with TRBD1. The junction had 10 bases not matched to a gene; V was cut back by 5 bases and J by 6 bases. In germline, CDR1 is LNHDA, CDR2 SQIVND (reference sequence). This CDR3 region has 14 residues. CDR3 loop: CASSLSVAGGEQYF. Here the CDR3 DNA reads TGTGCCAGTAGTCTCTCGGTGGCAGGGGGCGAGCAGTACTTC.

This sequence joins TRBV30 and TRBJ2-1; 11 nucleotides match TRBD1. The CDR3 totals 15 residues. The V segment lost 1 base and the J segment 8 bases; nucleotides outside the gene matches: 7. Per germline, CDR1 GTSNPN and CDR2 SVGIG (reference sequence). The CDR3 reads CAWSGGTGGSDEQFF. The CDR3, as DNA: TGTGCCTGGAGTGGGGGGACAGGGGGAAGCGATGAGCAGTTCTTC.

The rearrangement joins TRBV30 to TRBJ2-2; 13 nucleotides line up with TRBD2. The junction had 6 bases not matched to a gene; V was cut back by 1 base and J by 1 base. Germline lookup yields CDR1 GTSNPN and CDR2 SVGIG (reference sequence). The CDR3 totals 18 residues. The CDR3 is CAWSGGLAGEGNTGELFF. DNA for the CDR3: TGTGCCTGGAGTGGAGGACTAGCGGGAGAGGGGAACACCGGGGAGCTGTTTTTT.

The rearrangement joins TRBV7-2 to TRBJ1-2; 8 bases are shared with TRBD1. V dropped 3 bases and J dropped 2; count of bases not matched to a gene: 5. The CDR3 totals 15 residues. In germline, CDR1 is SGHTA, CDR2 FQGNSA. The CDR3 DNA sequence: TGTGCCAGCAGCTTGTACAGGGGGGTAAACTATGGCTACACCTTC. It is translated as CASSLYRGVNYGYTF.

The CDR3 reads CASSATGELAGSGPPDTQYF. CDR3 sequence (DNA): TGTGCCAGCAGTGCCACAGGGGAACTAGCGGGGAGTGGTCCCCCAGATACGCAGTATTTT. The chain is built from TRBV6-4 and TRBJ2-3; 10 positions match TRBD2. Germline CDR1 MRHNA, CDR2 SNTAGT. The CDR3 length is 20 residues. Germline trimming cut 4 bases from V and 4 bases from J; bases unmatched to any gene: 20.

The V and J genes are TRBV25-1 and TRBJ2-7, with 7 nucleotides matching TRBD1. Trimming removed 1 base from V and 3 bases from J; junction bases left unmatched: 9. The CDR3 sequence is 16 residues long. Germline lookup yields CDR1 MGHDK and CDR2 SYGVNS. The CDR3 sequence: CASSESAKRQGYEQYF. CDR3 bases: TGTGCCAGCAGTGAATCCGCAAAGAGACAGGGCTACGAGCAGTACTTC.